The rows below give T cell receptor beta chains drawn from one sample of a study of siplizumab effects on memory and regulatory T cells. Clones were sequenced by immunoSEQ multiplex PCR, and TCRdb holds only the in-frame ones, with some missing. This table holds more than 45,000 clones, about 97% found once. What was sequenced was naive CD4+ T cells sorted from blood. All receptors derive from a human donor in good health. Each CDR3 is given with its conserved first and last residue. A D gene is named only where the DNA matches it firmly. Clone size appears in some rows only: once, few, many, or a class for an expanded clone.

>TRBJ2-7|NA|NA|TRBV11-3
CASSLAGIRGLEQYF
TGTGCCAGCAGCTTAGCCGGGATCCGGGGTCTCGAGCAGTACTTC
>TRBJ2-7|NA|TRBD2|TRBV27
CASSEGWVGGRMYF
TGTGCCAGCAGTGAGGGGTGGGTTGGCGGGAGGATGTACTTC
>TRBJ2-1|NA|NA|TRBV7-8
CASSLDHNEQFF
TGTGCCAGCAGCTTAGACCACAATGAGCAGTTCTTC
>TRBJ1-5|NA|NA|TRBV28
CASRSSGDQPQHF
TGTGCCAGCAGGTCATCCGGGGATCAGCCCCAGCATTTT
>TRBJ1-4|NA|NA|TRBV14
CASSQGREKLFF
TGTGCCAGCAGCCAAGGTCGGGAAAAACTGTTTTTT
>TRBJ2-1|NA|NA|TRBV2
CASSSSWKNNEQFF
TGTGCCAGCAGTTCGAGCTGGAAGAATAATGAGCAGTTCTTC
>TRBJ1-4|NA|TRBD1|TRBV6-5
CASRDRGGNEKLFF
TGTGCCAGCAGGGACAGGGGAGGTAATGAAAAACTGTTTTTT
>TRBJ2-7|NA|NA|TRBV11-3
CASSSARGRRTSEQYF
TGTGCCAGCAGTTCCGCTAGGGGGAGGCGGACGTCCGAGCAGTACTTC
>TRBJ2-2|NA|NA|TRBV4-1
CASRSLANTGELFF
TGCGCCAGCAGAAGTCTAGCGAACACCGGGGAGCTGTTTTTT
>TRBJ1-1|NA|NA|TRBV2
CASRWQMNTEAFF
TGTGCCAGTCGGTGGCAGATGAACACTGAAGCTTTCTTT
>TRBJ1-2|NA|NA|TRBV28
CATNSPPQGNYGYTF
TGTGCCACGAATTCCCCACCACAGGGTAACTATGGCTACACCTTC
>TRBJ1-2|NA|NA|TRBV10-3
CAITSPPSREGNYGYTF
TGTGCCATCACCTCCCCACCGAGCCGGGAGGGCAATTATGGCTACACCTTC
>TRBJ2-5|NA|TRBD1|TRBV19
CASSIDRGQGKNQYF
TGTGCCAGTAGTATAGATAGAGGACAGGGAAAAAATCAGTACTTC
>TRBJ2-7|NA|NA|TRBV18
CASSPRRDYEQYF
TGTGCCAGCTCACCACGGCGGGACTACGAGCAGTACTTC
>TRBJ1-3|NA|NA|TRBV28
CASSLSLAPSGNTIYF
TGTGCCAGCAGTTTAAGCCTGGCCCCCTCTGGAAACACCATATATTTT
>TRBJ2-7|NA|NA|TRBV5-8
CASSFKDFGEEDF
TGTGCCAGCAGCTTTAAAGATTTTGGTGAAGAGGACTTC
>TRBJ1-5|NA|NA|TRBV5-8
CASSLGGWVGNQPQHF
TGTGCCAGCAGCTTAGGGGGGTGGGTAGGCAATCAGCCCCAGCATTTT
>TRBJ2-1|NA|TRBD2|TRBV5-4
CASSKPGLAGSNEQFF
TGTGCCAGCAGCAAACCGGGACTAGCGGGAAGTAATGAGCAGTTCTTC
>TRBJ1-4|NA|NA|TRBV18
CASSPGLGEKLFF
TGTGCCAGCTCACCGGGCCTCGGAGAAAAACTGTTTTTT
>TRBJ2-1|NA|NA|TRBV19
CASSTTGDSYNEQFF
TGTGCCAGTAGTACCACAGGCGACTCCTACAATGAGCAGTTCTTC
>TRBJ1-1|NA|NA|TRBV7-9
CASSLDVTEAFF
TGTGCCAGCAGCTTAGATGTCACTGAAGCTTTCTTT
>TRBJ2-7|NA|NA|TRBV11-3
CASSPTLFLYEQYF
TGTGCCAGCAGCCCGACCTTATTCCTTTACGAGCAGTACTTC
>TRBJ2-5|NA|TRBD2|TRBV6-5
CASNQGLAGAETQYF
TGTGCCAGCAACCAAGGACTAGCGGGAGCGGAGACCCAGTACTTC
>TRBJ2-1|NA|TRBD2|TRBV7-3
CASSPVPGLANEQFF
TGTGCCAGCAGCCCGGTCCCGGGACTAGCGAATGAGCAGTTCTTC
>TRBJ1-4|NA|NA|TRBV4-2
CASSQVTDATNEKLFF
TGTGCCAGCAGCCAAGTAACAGATGCAACTAATGAAAAACTGTTTTTT
>TRBJ1-4|NA|NA|TRBV29-1
CSVEDKIGDEKLFF
TGCAGCGTTGAAGATAAGATCGGGGATGAAAAACTGTTTTTT
>TRBJ1-3|NA|NA|TRBV9
CASSPRGSLSGNTIYF
TGTGCCAGCAGCCCTCGGGGGTCCCTCTCTGGAAACACCATATATTTT
>TRBJ2-1|NA|TRBD2|TRBV28
CASGKAGGPGNEQFF
TGTGCCAGCGGGAAAGCGGGAGGGCCGGGGAATGAGCAGTTCTTC
>TRBJ1-4|once|NA|TRBV28
CASSLGGQATEKLFF
TGTGCCAGCAGTTTAGGGGGACAAGCCACGGAAAAACTGTTTTTT
>TRBJ1-4|NA|NA|TRBV7-2
CASTGGGREKLFF
TGTGCCAGCACTGGGGGGGGACGGGAAAAACTGTTTTTT
>TRBJ2-4|NA|NA|TRBV28
CASSRNLAKNIQYF
TGTGCCAGCAGTCGCAATCTAGCCAAAAACATTCAGTACTTC
>TRBJ2-2|NA|TRBD2|TRBV5-1
CASSYYGTSYSGELFF
TGCGCCAGCAGCTACTACGGGACTAGTTATTCCGGGGAGCTGTTTTTT
>TRBJ2-5|NA|TRBD2|TRBV19
CASRAGTSGRRGRETQYF
TGTGCCAGTAGGGCCGGGACTAGCGGGAGAAGGGGTCGTGAGACCCAGTACTTC
>TRBJ2-7|NA|TRBD2|TRBV4-1
CASREIAGGYEQYF
TGCGCCAGCCGGGAGATAGCGGGAGGGTACGAGCAGTACTTC
>TRBJ1-1|NA|TRBD1|TRBV6-5
CASSLFRGGTEAFF
TGTGCCAGCAGTTTATTCAGGGGGGGAACTGAAGCTTTCTTT
>TRBJ2-5|NA|NA|TRBV18
CASSPADPQTQYF
TGTGCCAGCTCACCAGCGGACCCCCAGACCCAGTACTTC
>TRBJ2-7|NA|TRBD2|TRBV5-1
CASSITSGSSYEQYF
TGCGCCAGCAGCATAACTAGCGGAAGCTCCTACGAGCAGTACTTC
>TRBJ2-7|NA|NA|TRBV10-3
CATTDLSYEQYF
TGTGCCACCACAGACCTCTCCTACGAGCAGTACTTC
>TRBJ2-1|NA|NA|TRBV10-3
CATIANLDNEQFF
TGTGCCACCATAGCCAACCTTGACAATGAGCAGTTCTTC
>TRBJ2-7|NA|TRBD1|TRBV4-3
CASSQDRGRSYEQYF
TGCGCCAGCAGCCAAGACAGGGGGAGATCCTACGAGCAGTACTTC
>TRBJ2-4|NA|NA|TRBV7-2
CASSLVPGVNIQYF
TGTGCCAGCAGCTTAGTTCCGGGAGTGAACATTCAGTACTTC
>TRBJ1-1|NA|NA|TRBV15
CATSRVGGRTEAFF
TGTGCCACCAGCAGAGTAGGAGGCCGCACTGAAGCTTTCTTT
>TRBJ2-5|NA|TRBD1|TRBV11-2
CASSFGTGGWETQYF
TGTGCCAGCAGCTTTGGGACAGGGGGCTGGGAGACCCAGTACTTC